This TCR beta chain was retrieved from a study of T cells after yellow fever vaccination. Overall study: SMART-Seq v4 Ultra Low Input prepared the low-cell-number fractions. Study-level findings and limits: Re-detected after boosting: most primary clones, more than 95% of CD4 and around 86% of CD8. It was a weaker secondary response, yet one that peaked faster, at day 5 versus 15.

V shed 8 bases, J shed 3 bases, and the junction held 7 bases outside the gene matches. Germline V lookup: CDR1 SNHLY, CDR2 FYNNEI. The length of the CDR3 is 15 residues. This clonotype was seen only a few times. Antigen unknown. Production of TCR cDNA was by 5'RACE template switching, which also added a universal primer site and UMIs. MiXCR was run by TCRdb on the 5' RACE reads, yielding one entry per CDR3 protein. The repertoire holds more than 95,000 distinct CDR3 sequences, 6% to 8% seen once, with approximately 2.7% in the top ten. Sequencing used CD4+ T cells sorted from PBMCs, obtained less than 11 days after the first yellow fever vaccination. This sequence was found in a man aged 18 to 29 who received the YFV17D yellow fever vaccine. The chain recombines TRBV2 with TRBJ2-5; TRBD2 matches at 12 bases. CDR3 in amino acids: CASGGLAGPEETQYF. CDR3 coding DNA: TGTGCCAGCGGAGGACTAGCGGGACCCGAAGAGACCCAGTACTTC. The entire variable domain, with the rest obtained from reference TRBV2 and TRBJ2-5, is as follows: EPEVTQTPSHQVTQMGQEVILRCVPISNHLYFYWYRQILGQKVEFLVSFYNNEISEKSEIFDDQFSVERPDGSNFTLKIRSTKLEDSAMYFCASGGLAGPEETQYFGPGTRLLVL.